The text below deals with one TCR beta chain. What it binds is unknown. Germline values: CDR1 LGHNA, CDR2 YNFKEQ. The CDR3 is 18 amino acids. The V gene end was trimmed by 0 bases and the J gene end by 1 base; junction bases not matched to a gene: 8. The treatment is: around 19 received Ad26.COV2.S at low or high dose, single or two shots; several received placebo; per-sample allocation not given. Day 63 after the first vaccine or placebo injection was the time point for sampling. This entry is derived from a study of Ad26.COV2.S vaccination and SARS-CoV-2 variants. Study summary: COV1001, an Ad26.COV2.S trial, supplied this vaccine-arm donor. The vaccine Ad26.COV2.S was put into the muscle once, or twice with 56 days between. Whole-study results and caveats: TCR breadth and depth estimates may have understated total T cell responses.

The assay was immunoSEQ multiplex PCR, and TCRdb's table has in-frame clones only and misses some. This sample has around 300,000 clones, with around 88% found just once. This receptor was taken from a person aged 18-65 years who received the Ad26.COV2.S COVID-19 vaccine or a placebo. The source material was peripheral blood, sampled in a trial of Ad26.COV2.S vaccine versus placebo. The chain uses TRBV4-2 and TRBJ2-5; 10 bases map to TRBD2. CDR3 nucleotide sequence: TGTGCCAGCAGCCAAGAACTAGCGGGGTTTGGGGCCCAAGAGACCCAGTACTTC. Its translation: CASSQELAGFGAQETQYF.